This T cell receptor beta chain was found in a study of T cell changes during pregnancy in multiple sclerosis. Using immunoSEQ multiplex PCR, the repertoire was profiled, and TCRdb retains in-frame clones only, with some absent. This table holds about 47,000 clones, about 91% found once. This clone showed up just once. V lost 2 bases, J lost 0 bases, and 2 bases stayed unmatched. Germline V gene lookup returns CDR1 SGHDT and CDR2 YYEEEE. CDR3 length: 16 amino acids. Source: peripheral blood, taken in the third trimester of pregnancy. The TCR originated in a female donor with multiple sclerosis, enrolled in a pregnancy study. This rearrangement joins TRBV5-6 to TRBJ2-1, with 10 bases fitting TRBD2. The CDR3 loop reads CASSFTSGASYNEQFF. As DNA, the CDR3 is TGTGCCAGCAGCTTTACTAGCGGGGCCTCCTACAATGAGCAGTTCTTC.